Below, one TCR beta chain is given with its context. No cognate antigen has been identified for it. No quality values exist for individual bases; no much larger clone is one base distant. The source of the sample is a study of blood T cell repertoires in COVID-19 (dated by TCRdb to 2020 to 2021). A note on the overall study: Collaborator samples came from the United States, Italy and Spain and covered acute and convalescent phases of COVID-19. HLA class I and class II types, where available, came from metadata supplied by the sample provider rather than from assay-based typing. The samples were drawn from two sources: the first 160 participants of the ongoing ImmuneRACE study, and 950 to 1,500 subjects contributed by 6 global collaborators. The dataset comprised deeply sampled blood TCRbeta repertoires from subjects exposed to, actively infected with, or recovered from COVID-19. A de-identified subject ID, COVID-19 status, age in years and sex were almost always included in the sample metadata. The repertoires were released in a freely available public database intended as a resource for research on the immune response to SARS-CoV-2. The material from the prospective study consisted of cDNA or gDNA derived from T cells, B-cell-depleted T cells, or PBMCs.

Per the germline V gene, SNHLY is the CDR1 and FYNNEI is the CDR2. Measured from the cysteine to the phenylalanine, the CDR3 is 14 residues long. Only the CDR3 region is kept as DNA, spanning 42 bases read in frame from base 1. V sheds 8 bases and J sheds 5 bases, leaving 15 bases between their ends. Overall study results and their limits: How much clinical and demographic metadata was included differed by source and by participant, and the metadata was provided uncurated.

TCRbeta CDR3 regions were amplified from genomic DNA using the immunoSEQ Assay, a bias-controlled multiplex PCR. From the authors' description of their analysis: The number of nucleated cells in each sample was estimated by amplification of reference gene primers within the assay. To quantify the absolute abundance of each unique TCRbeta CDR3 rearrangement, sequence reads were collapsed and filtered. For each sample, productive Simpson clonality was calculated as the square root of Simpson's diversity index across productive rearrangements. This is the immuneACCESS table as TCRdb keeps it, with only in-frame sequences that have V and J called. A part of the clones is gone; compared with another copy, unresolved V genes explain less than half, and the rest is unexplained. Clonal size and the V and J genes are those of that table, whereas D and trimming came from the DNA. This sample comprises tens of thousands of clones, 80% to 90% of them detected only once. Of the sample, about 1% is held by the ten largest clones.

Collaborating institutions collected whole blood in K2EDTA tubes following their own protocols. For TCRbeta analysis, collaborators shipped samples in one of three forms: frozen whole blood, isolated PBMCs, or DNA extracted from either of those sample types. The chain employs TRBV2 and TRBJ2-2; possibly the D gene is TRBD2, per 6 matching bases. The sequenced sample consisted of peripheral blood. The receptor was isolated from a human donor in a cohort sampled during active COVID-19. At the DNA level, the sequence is TGTGCCAGCGACTTTCCCGCGGGGACCGGGGAGCTGTTTTTT. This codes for CASDFPAGTGELFF.